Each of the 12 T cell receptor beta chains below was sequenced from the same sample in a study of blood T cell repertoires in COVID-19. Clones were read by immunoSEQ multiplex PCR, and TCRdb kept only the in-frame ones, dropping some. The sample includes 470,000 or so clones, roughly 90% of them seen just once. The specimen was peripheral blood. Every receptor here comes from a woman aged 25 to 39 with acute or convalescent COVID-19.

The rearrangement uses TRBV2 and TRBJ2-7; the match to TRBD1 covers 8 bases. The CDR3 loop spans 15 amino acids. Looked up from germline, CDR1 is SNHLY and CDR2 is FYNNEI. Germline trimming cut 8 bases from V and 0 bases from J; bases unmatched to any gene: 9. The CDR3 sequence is CASSRGLANSYEQYF. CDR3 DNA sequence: TGTGCCAGCTCCAGGGGGCTGGCAAACTCCTACGAGCAGTACTTC.

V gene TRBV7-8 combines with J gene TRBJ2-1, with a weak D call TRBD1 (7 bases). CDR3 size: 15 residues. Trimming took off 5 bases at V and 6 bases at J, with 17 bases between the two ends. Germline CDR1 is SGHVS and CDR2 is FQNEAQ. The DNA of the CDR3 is TGTGCCAGCAGCGGAGGGGGCTGGGCGACCAATGAGCAGTTCTTC. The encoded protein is CASSGGGWATNEQFF.

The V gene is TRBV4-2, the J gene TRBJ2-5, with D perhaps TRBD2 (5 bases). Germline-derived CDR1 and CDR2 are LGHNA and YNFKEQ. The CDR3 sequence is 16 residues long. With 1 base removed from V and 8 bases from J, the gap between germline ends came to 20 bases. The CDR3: CASSQVGGDPRKTQYF. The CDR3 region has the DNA TGTGCCAGCAGCCAAGTAGGAGGTGACCCTCGAAAAACCCAGTACTTC.

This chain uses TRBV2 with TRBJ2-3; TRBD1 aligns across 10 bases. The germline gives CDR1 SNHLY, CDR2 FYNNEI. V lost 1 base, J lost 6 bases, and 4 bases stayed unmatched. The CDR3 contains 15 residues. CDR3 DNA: TGTGCCAGCAGTGAAGGACAGGGGGCGGGGGATACGCAGTATTTT. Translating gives CASSEGQGAGDTQYF.

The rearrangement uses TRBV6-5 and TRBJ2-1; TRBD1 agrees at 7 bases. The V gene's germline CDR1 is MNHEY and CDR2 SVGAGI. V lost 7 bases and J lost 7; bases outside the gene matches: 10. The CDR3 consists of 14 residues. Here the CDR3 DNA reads TGTGCCAGCACTTTGGCAGGGGGTTCTAATGAGCAGTTCTTC. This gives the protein CASTLAGGSNEQFF.

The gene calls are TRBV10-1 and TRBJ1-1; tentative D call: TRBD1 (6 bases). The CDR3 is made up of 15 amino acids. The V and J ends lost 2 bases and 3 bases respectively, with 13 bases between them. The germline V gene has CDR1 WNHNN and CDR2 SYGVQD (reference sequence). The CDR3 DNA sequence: TGCGCCAGCAGTGAGAGTGGCAGGGGAGACACTGAAGCTTTCTTT. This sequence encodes CASSESGRGDTEAFF.

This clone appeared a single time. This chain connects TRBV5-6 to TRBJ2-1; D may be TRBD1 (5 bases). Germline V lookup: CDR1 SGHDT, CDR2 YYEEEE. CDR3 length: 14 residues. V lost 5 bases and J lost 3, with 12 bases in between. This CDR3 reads CASRQQEFYNEQFF. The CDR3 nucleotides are TGTGCCAGCAGACAACAGGAGTTCTACAATGAGCAGTTCTTC. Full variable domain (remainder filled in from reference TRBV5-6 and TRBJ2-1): DAGVTQSPTHLIKTRGQQVTLRCSPKSGHDTVSWYQQALGQGPQFIFQYYEEEERQRGNFPDRFSGHQFPNYSSELNVNALLLGDSALYLCASRQQEFYNEQFFGPGTRLTVL.

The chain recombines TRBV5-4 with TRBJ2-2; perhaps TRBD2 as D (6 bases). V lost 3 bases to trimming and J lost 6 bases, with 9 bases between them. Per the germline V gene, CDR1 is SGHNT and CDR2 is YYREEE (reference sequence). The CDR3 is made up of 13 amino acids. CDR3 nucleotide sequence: TGTGCCAGCAGCTGGAGACTAGCCGGGGAGCTGTTTTTT. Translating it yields CASSWRLAGELFF.

The CDR3 nucleotides read TGCAGTGCTAGTCCAATTAAGGCAGGGTTTTCGTGGAGGGATCAGCCCCAGCATTTT. Protein sequence: CSASPIKAGFSWRDQPQHF. The chain uses TRBV20-1 and TRBJ1-5; TRBD1 is a possible D gene (5 bases). The germline V gene encodes CDR1 DFQATT and CDR2 SNEGSKA (reference sequence). This CDR3 region has 19 residues. V gave up 3 bases and J gave up 5 bases, with 29 bases separating them.

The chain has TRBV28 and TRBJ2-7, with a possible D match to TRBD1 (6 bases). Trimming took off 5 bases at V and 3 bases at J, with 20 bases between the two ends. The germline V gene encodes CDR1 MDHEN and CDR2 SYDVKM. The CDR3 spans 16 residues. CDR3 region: CASSPPLTGKYYEQYF. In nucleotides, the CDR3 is TGTGCCAGCAGTCCACCCCTGACAGGAAAATACTACGAGCAGTACTTC.

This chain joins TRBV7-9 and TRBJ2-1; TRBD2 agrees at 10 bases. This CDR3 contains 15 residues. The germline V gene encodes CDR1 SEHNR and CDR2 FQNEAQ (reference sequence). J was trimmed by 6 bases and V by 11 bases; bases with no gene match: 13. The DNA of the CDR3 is TGTGCCGGGGGAAAAGGACTAGCGGTGGGCAATGAGCAGTTCTTC. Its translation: CAGGKGLAVGNEQFF.

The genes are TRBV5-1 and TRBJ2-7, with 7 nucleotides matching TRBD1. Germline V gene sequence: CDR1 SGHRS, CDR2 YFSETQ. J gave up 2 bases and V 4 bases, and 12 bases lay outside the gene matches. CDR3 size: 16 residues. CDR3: CASSQALTGQPYEQYF. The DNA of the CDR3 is TGCGCCAGCAGCCAAGCTTTAACGGGACAGCCCTACGAGCAGTACTTC.